Below, 18 T cell receptor beta chains from the same sample are listed, as sequenced in a study of cytomegalovirus exposure and HLA in healthy donors. Measured with immunoSEQ multiplex PCR; TCRdb has only the in-frame clones, and not every one. Of approximately 300,000 clones listed, 86% are singletons. Sequencing input: PBMCs. Receptors were obtained from a young woman in good health and CMV-seronegative.

This clone was observed a handful of times. The V and J genes are TRBV19 and TRBJ2-1; D perhaps matches TRBD2 (5 bases). The CDR3 sequence is 13 residues long. The germline V gene has CDR1 LNHDA and CDR2 SQIVND (reference sequence). Trimming took off 3 bases at V and 8 bases at J, with 11 bases between the two ends. The chain's CDR3 is CASSIPPGYEQFF. CDR3 sequence (DNA): TGTGCCAGTAGTATCCCCCCGGGATATGAGCAGTTCTTC.

The chain links TRBV13 to TRBJ2-7; TRBD1 matches 12 bases. The germline V gene has CDR1 PRHDT and CDR2 FYEKMQ (reference sequence). The V segment lost 6 bases and the J segment 6 bases; nucleotides outside the gene matches: 9. This CDR3 is 15 amino acids long. The CDR3: CASSYTGQGASEQYF. As DNA, the CDR3 is TGTGCCAGCAGTTACACGGGACAGGGGGCCTCCGAGCAGTACTTC.

The chain's CDR3 is CSVVGGGTGSYEQYF. CDR3 coding DNA: TGCAGCGTTGTTGGCGGCGGCACCGGTTCCTACGAGCAGTACTTC. V gene TRBV29-1 combines with J gene TRBJ2-7, with D uncertain. Germline CDR1 and CDR2: SQVTM and ANQGSEA. V lost 4 bases and J 1 base, leaving 17 bases between the germline ends. The CDR3 has 15 residues.

J is TRBJ2-7 and V is TRBV7-3; D is undetermined. Germline CDR1 and CDR2: SGHTA and FQGTGA. This CDR3 region has 13 residues. Trimming removed 5 bases at V and 6 bases at J, with 14 bases between. CDR3 protein: CASSQAAGREQYF. As DNA, the CDR3 is TGTGCCAGCAGCCAGGCCGCAGGTCGCGAGCAGTACTTC.

The V call is TRBV7-3, the J call TRBJ2-1, with 16 bases aligning to TRBD2. J was trimmed by 2 bases and V by 4 bases; bases with no gene match: 2. This CDR3 contains 17 residues. CDR1 SGHTA and CDR2 FQGTGA come from the germline V gene. CDR3 coding DNA: TGTGCCAGCAGCTCGGGACTAGCGGGAGGGCCCTACAATGAGCAGTTCTTC. This encodes CASSSGLAGGPYNEQFF.

The chain is built from TRBV7-2 and TRBJ2-1; 7 bases fit TRBD1. Germline loops: CDR1 SGHTA, CDR2 FQGNSA. V shed 1 base, J shed 8 bases, and the junction held 5 bases outside the gene matches. CDR3 length: 14 amino acids. Written as DNA, the CDR3 is TGTGCCAGCAGCTTAGTAGGGGGCCACCATGAGCAGTTCTTC. Its translation: CASSLVGGHHEQFF.

This rearrangement joins TRBV28 to TRBJ1-4; D call uncertain. The V end lost 6 bases, the J end lost 8 bases, and 7 bases lay between the germline ends. The germline V gene encodes CDR1 MDHEN and CDR2 SYDVKM. The CDR3 loop spans 11 amino acids. Here the CDR3 reads CASSGGEKLFF. The CDR3 DNA follows: TGTGCCAGCAGCGGAGGGGAAAAACTGTTTTTT.

This chain connects TRBV27 to TRBJ2-1, with 7 bases identical to TRBD1. Germline V gene data show CDR1 as MNHEY and CDR2 as SMNVEV (reference sequence). The V segment lost 7 bases and the J segment 8 bases; nucleotides outside the gene matches: 11. The CDR3 totals 14 residues. The CDR3 region is CASMFRDSFYEQFF. The DNA for the CDR3 is TGTGCCAGCATGTTCCGGGACAGCTTCTATGAGCAGTTCTTC.

V usage is TRBV9 and J usage is TRBJ2-7; TRBD2 agrees at 7 bases. Germline V CDR1 and CDR2: SGDLS, YYNGEE. The ends lost 3 bases at V and 6 bases at J; junction bases unmatched: 15. CDR3 length: 16 residues. CDR3 in amino acids: CASSAKAGTYPSEQYF. The CDR3 bases are TGTGCCAGCAGCGCAAAAGCGGGAACGTATCCGAGCGAGCAGTACTTC.

The chain uses TRBV6-6 and TRBJ2-7; D might be TRBD2 (5 bases). The CDR3 is 14 residues long. The V gene's germline CDR1 is MNHNY and CDR2 SVGAGI (reference sequence). The V gene lost 8 bases and the J gene lost 0 bases, with 14 bases spanning the gap. The CDR3 nucleotides read TGTGCCAGCGACGTCGAGGGAAGCTCCTACGAGCAGTACTTC. It translates to CASDVEGSSYEQYF.

The rearrangement joins TRBV15 to TRBJ1-4, with 8 bases matching TRBD1. Germline-derived CDR1 and CDR2 are LNHNV and YYDKDF (reference sequence). The length of the CDR3 is 14 residues. V was clipped by 5 bases and J by 7 bases; unmatched bases: 6. DNA of the CDR3: TGTGCCACCAGCCCCCGGACAGGGCTTGAAAAACTGTTTTTT. Protein: CATSPRTGLEKLFF.

The chain couples TRBV6-5 to TRBJ1-1; TRBD1 is a possible D gene (5 bases). The V gene's germline CDR1 is MNHEY and CDR2 SVGAGI. The CDR3 covers 12 residues. The germline V and J ends were trimmed by 4 bases and 7 bases, with 10 bases remaining between them. The chain's CDR3 is CASSFRGGEAFF. As DNA, the CDR3 is TGTGCCAGCAGTTTCCGGGGGGGTGAAGCTTTCTTT.

This clone was counted a few times. The chain has TRBV19 and TRBJ1-2; D call uncertain. The CDR3 contains 12 residues. V was clipped by 9 bases and J by 4 bases, with 12 bases between them. Germline lookup yields CDR1 LNHDA and CDR2 SQIVND (reference sequence). Written as DNA, the CDR3 is TGTGCCAGCAGTCAAAGTAGCTATGGCTACACCTTC. It codes for CASSQSSYGYTF. The full variable domain, its missing parts supplied by reference TRBV19 and TRBJ1-2, is DGGITQSPKYLFRKEGQNVTLSCEQNLNHDAMYWYRQDPGQGLRLIYYSQIVNDFQKGDIAEGYSVSREKKESFPLTVTSAQKNPTAFYLCASSQSSYGYTFGSGTRLTVV.

The rearrangement links TRBV2 to TRBJ1-5; 7 bases match TRBD1. V was clipped by 6 bases and J by 7 bases; unmatched bases: 9. Germline values: CDR1 SNHLY, CDR2 FYNNEI. The CDR3 length is 14 residues. CDR3 in amino acids: CASSEGQPRQPQHF. As DNA, the CDR3 is TGTGCCAGCAGCGAGGGACAGCCTAGGCAGCCCCAGCATTTT.

The chain combines TRBV30 with TRBJ2-3, with TRBD2 matching over 11 bases. The CDR3 length is 16 residues. Germline assignment: CDR1 GTSNPN and CDR2 SVGIG (reference sequence). J lost 0 bases, V lost 0 bases, and 2 bases had no gene match. CDR3 residues: CAWSVGLAASTDTQYF. The DNA of the CDR3 is TGTGCCTGGAGTGTGGGACTAGCGGCTAGCACAGATACGCAGTATTTT.

The V call is TRBV18, the J call TRBJ1-1; D perhaps matches TRBD1 (5 bases). CDR3 length equals 17 residues. Germline lookup yields CDR1 KGHSH and CDR2 LQKENI. Deletions cut 3 bases from V and 0 bases from J, with 17 bases between. The CDR3 region is CASSPNWGLTMNTEAFF. For the CDR3, the DNA is TGTGCCAGCTCACCTAACTGGGGCCTAACCATGAACACTGAAGCTTTCTTT.

This clone is a singleton in its sample. This chain connects TRBV9 to TRBJ1-1; maybe TRBD1 (5 bases). Deletions cut 0 bases from V and 0 bases from J, with 12 bases between. This CDR3 region has 16 residues. CDR1 is SGDLS, CDR2 YYNGEE, per germline. This CDR3 reads CASSVGPGEMNTEAFF. The CDR3 nucleotides are TGTGCCAGCAGCGTAGGCCCGGGGGAGATGAACACTGAAGCTTTCTTT.

The V and J genes are TRBV6-6 and TRBJ2-3; possible D gene TRBD2, 5 bases. Germline loops: CDR1 MNHNY, CDR2 SVGAGI (reference sequence). The CDR3 is 14 amino acids. Trimming left V 0 bases short and J 6 bases short, with 10 bases between. The chain's CDR3 is CASSYSRGGDTQYF. Here the CDR3 DNA reads TGTGCCAGCAGTTACTCGCGAGGAGGCGATACGCAGTATTTT.